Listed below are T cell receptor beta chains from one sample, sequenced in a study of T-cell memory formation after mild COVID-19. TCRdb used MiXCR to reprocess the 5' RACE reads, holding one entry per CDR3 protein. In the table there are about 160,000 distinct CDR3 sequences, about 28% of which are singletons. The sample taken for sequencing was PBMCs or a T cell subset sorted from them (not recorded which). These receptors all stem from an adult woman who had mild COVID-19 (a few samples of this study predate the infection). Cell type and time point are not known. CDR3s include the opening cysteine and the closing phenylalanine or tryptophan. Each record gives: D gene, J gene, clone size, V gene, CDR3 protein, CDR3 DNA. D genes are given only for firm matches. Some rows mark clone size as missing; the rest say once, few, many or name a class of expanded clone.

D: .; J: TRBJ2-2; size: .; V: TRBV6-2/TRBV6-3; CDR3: CASSKGQTTNTGELFF; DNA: TGTGCCAGCAGCAAAGGACAGACAACCAACACCGGGGAGCTGTTTTTT
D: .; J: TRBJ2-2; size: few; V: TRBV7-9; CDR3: CASSLQGSTGELFF; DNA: TGTGCCAGCAGCTTACAGGGGAGCACCGGGGAGCTGTTTTTT
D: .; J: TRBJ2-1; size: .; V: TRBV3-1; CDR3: CASSQAAGISYNEQFF; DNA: TGTGCCAGCAGCCAGGCGGCGGGAATCTCCTACAATGAGCAGTTCTTC
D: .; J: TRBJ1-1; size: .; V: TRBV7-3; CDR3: CASSLSMNTEAFF; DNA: TGTGCCAGCAGCTTATCGATGAACACTGAAGCTTTCTTT
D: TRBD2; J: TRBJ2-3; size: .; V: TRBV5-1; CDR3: CASSLVPSGSFSSKDTQYF; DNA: TGCGCCAGCAGCTTGGTGCCTAGCGGGAGCTTCAGTTCCAAAGATACGCAGTATTTT
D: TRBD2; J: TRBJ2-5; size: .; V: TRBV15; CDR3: CATSSQGSTSGRAGETQYF; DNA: TGTGCCACCAGCAGCCAAGGGTCTACTAGCGGGAGGGCCGGTGAGACCCAGTACTTC
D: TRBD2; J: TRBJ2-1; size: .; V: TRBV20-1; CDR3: CSARPSIAGRPGEQFF; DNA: TGCAGTGCTAGGCCCTCGATAGCGGGAAGGCCCGGTGAGCAGTTCTTC
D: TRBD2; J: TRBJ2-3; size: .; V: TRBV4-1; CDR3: CASSNREGSGTDTQYF; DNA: TGCGCCAGCAGCAACCGGGAGGGCAGTGGAACAGATACGCAGTATTTT
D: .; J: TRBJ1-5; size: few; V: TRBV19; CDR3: CASSIGLSSNQPQHF; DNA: TGTGCCAGTAGTATTGGACTGAGTAGCAATCAGCCCCAGCATTTT
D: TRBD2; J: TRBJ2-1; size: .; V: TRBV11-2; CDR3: CASSSWVAGTNEQFF; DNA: TGTGCCAGCAGCAGTTGGGTAGCGGGAACGAATGAGCAGTTCTTC
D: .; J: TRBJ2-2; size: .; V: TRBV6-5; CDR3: CASSYGTLYTGELFF; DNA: TGTGCCAGCAGTTACGGGACTCTTTACACCGGGGAGCTGTTTTTT
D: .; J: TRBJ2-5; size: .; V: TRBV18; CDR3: CASSRTDQETQYF; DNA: TGTGCCAGCTCTCGGACAGACCAAGAGACCCAGTACTTC
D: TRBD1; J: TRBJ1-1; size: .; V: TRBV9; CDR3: CASSVDPGQSMKAFF; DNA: TGTGCCAGCAGCGTTGATCCGGGACAGAGCATGAAAGCTTTCTTT
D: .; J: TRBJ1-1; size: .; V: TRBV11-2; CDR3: CASSLAWEGGPEAFF; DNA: TGTGCCAGCAGCTTAGCCTGGGAGGGGGGACCTGAAGCTTTCTTT
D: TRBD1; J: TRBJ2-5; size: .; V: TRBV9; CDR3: CASSEGQGQETQYF; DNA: TGTGCCAGCAGCGAAGGACAGGGCCAAGAGACCCAGTACTTC
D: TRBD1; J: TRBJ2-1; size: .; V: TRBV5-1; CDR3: CASSLDGTENYNEQFF; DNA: TGCGCCAGCAGCTTGGACGGGACAGAAAACTACAATGAGCAGTTCTTC
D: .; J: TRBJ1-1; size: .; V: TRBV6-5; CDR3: CASSYSNLNTEAFF; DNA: TGTGCCAGCAGTTACTCGAATCTGAACACTGAAGCTTTCTTT
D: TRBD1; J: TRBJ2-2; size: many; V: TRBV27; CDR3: CASSDRAGTNTGELFF; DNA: TGTGCCAGCAGTGACAGGGCTGGTACGAACACCGGGGAGCTGTTTTTT
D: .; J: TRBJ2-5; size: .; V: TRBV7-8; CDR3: CASSSIAARTQETQYF; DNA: TGTGCCAGCAGCTCGATTGCGGCCAGGACACAAGAGACCCAGTACTTC
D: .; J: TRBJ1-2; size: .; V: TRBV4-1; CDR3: CASSQEPGMSYGYTF; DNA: TGCGCCAGCAGCCAAGAACCAGGGATGAGCTATGGCTACACCTTC
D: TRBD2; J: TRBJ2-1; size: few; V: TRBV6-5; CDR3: CASSKSGGPDNEQFF; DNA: TGTGCCAGCAGCAAAAGCGGGGGGCCCGACAATGAGCAGTTCTTC
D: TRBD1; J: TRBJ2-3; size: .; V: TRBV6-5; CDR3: CASSGGQGTQYF; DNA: TGTGCCAGCAGTGGCGGACAGGGGACGCAGTATTTT
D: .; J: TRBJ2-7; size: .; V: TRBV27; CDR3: CASSLSARGSYEQYF; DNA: TGTGCCAGCAGTTTATCGGCCAGGGGTTCCTACGAGCAGTACTTC
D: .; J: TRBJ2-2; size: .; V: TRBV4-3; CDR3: CASSHRAHEGGELFF; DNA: TGCGCCAGCAGCCATAGGGCCCACGAGGGCGGGGAGCTGTTTTTT
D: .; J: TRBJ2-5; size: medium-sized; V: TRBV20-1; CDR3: CSAPAGRTQYF; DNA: TGCAGTGCCCCAGCAGGGCGGACCCAGTACTTC
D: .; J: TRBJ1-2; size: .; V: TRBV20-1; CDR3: CSARDSYGYTF; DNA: TGCAGTGCTAGGGACAGCTATGGCTACACCTTC
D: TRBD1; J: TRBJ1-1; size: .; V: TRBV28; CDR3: CASSLGQGLPAFF; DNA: TGTGCCAGCAGTTTAGGACAGGGCCTGCCTGCTTTCTTT
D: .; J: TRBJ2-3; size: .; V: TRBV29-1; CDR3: CSVVWGGTDTQYF; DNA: TGCAGCGTTGTGTGGGGCGGGACAGATACGCAGTATTTT
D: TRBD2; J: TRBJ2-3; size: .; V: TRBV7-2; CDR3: CASSVLAGVSVDTQYF; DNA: TGTGCCAGCAGCGTCCTAGCGGGAGTCAGTGTAGATACGCAGTATTTT
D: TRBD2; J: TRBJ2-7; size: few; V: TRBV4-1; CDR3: CASSQGAGGSYEQYF; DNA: TGCGCCAGCAGCCAAGGAGCGGGGGGATCCTACGAGCAGTACTTC
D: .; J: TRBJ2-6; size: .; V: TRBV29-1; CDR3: CSVVRSGANVLTF; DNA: TGCAGCGTTGTGCGCTCTGGGGCCAACGTCCTGACTTTC
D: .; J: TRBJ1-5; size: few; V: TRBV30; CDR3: CAWSITENQPQHF; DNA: TGTGCCTGGAGTATAACGGAGAATCAGCCCCAGCATTTT
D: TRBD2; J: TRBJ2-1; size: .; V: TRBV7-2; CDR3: CASNAMSLAGGFYNEQFF; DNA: TGTGCCAGCAACGCCATGTCCCTAGCGGGGGGATTCTACAATGAGCAGTTCTTC
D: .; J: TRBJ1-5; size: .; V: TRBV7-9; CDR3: CASSLAGEGQPQHF; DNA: TGTGCCAGCAGCTTAGCAGGGGAAGGCCAGCCCCAGCATTTT
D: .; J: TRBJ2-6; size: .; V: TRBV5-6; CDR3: CASSPRGTTLPGANVLTF; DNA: TGTGCCAGCAGCCCTAGAGGGACGACCCTCCCTGGGGCCAACGTCCTGACTTTC
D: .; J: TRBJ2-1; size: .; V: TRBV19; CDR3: CASSGQPNYNEQFF; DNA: TGTGCCAGTAGCGGACAGCCCAATTACAATGAGCAGTTCTTC
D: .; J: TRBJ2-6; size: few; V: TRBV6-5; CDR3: CASSSDRSGANVLTF; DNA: TGTGCCAGTTCATCCGACAGGTCTGGGGCCAACGTCCTGACTTTC
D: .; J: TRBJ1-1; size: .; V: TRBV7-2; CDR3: CASTSSTEAFF; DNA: TGTGCCAGCACCAGCTCTACTGAAGCTTTCTTT
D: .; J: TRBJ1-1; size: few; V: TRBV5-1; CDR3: CASSLDSQGSTEAFF; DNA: TGCGCCAGCAGCTTGGATTCGCAGGGGAGCACTGAAGCTTTCTTT
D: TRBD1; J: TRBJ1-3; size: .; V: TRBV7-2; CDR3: CASSRYDRAIYF; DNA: TGTGCCAGCAGCCGGTACGACAGGGCGATATATTTT
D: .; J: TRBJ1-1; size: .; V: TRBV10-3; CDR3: CAISESGGNTEAFF; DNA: TGTGCCATCAGTGAGTCGGGCGGGAACACTGAAGCTTTCTTT